This T cell receptor beta chain emerged from a study of CD8 T cell repertoires and HIV-1 epitope variants. Study background: Controls included no peptide, Ebola AY9 epitope, and a CMV, EBV, flu pool. IL-2, IL-7 and IL-15 were added on days 3 and 7 of roughly ten-day cultures.

This clone is a singleton in its sample. Using immunoSEQ multiplex PCR, the repertoire was profiled, and TCRdb retains in-frame clones only, with some absent. The sample lists some 87,000 clones, roughly four fifths occurring once. Between the trimmed V and J ends, which lost 1 base and 2 bases, there was a span of 3 bases. CDR3 length equals 12 residues. The germline gives CDR1 MNHNS, CDR2 SASEGT. This TCR derives from a male donor with HIV. Sequencing was carried out using uncultured baseline CD8+ T cells from peripheral blood mononuclear cells (PBMCs). The V gene is TRBV6-1, the J gene TRBJ2-7; no reliable D call. DNA of the CDR3: TGTGCCAGCAGTGAAGTAACCTACGAGCAGTACTTC. Residues: CASSEVTYEQYF.